This T cell receptor (beta chain) was observed in a study of shared clonotypes between healthy human individuals. On this clone itself: No antigen is known for it.

Terminally differentiated effector memory CD45RA+ cells were excluded by CCR7 positive selection of CD45RO-negative cells. The trim removed 0 bases at V and 3 bases at J, leaving 14 bases unmatched. Germline V gene lookup returns CDR1 LGHNA and CDR2 YSLEER. This CDR3 has 18 amino acids. TCRdb keeps only in-frame clones here, not all; method: immunoSEQ multiplex PCR. The sample includes around 1.9 million clones, roughly 91% of them seen just once. Study results and caveats: Only blood was sampled, and tissue TCR repertoires likely differ from blood ones.

This receptor was identified in a man aged 18 to 35 in good health. Some clones in this sample may be carry-over from other donors' samples. The V call is TRBV4-3, the J call TRBJ2-7; TRBD2 matches 7 bases. Sequenced material: naive CD8+ T cells from PBMCs. CDR3 in DNA: TGCGCCAGCAGCCAAGAGAAGTTTAGCGGGTACCGCGGCTACGAGCAGTACTTC. Amino acids: CASSQEKFSGYRGYEQYF.